This entry features one T cell receptor beta chain sequence. V gave up 2 bases and J gave up 5 bases, with 9 bases separating them. Germline lookup yields CDR1 GTSNPN and CDR2 SVGIG (reference sequence). This CDR3 is built from 12 residues. In each PCR, synthetic TCR analog templates were spiked in. TCRdb keeps only in-frame clones here, not all; method: immunoSEQ multiplex PCR. The table has about 35,000 clones, roughly a third seen once. The sample is drawn from a study of PD-L1 blockade in urothelial cancer. The overall study: Male patients with bladder-origin urothelial cancer numbered about nine tenths of the roughly 30. As for prior chemotherapy regimens, patients had received 0 to 3. Median T cell yield from tumor specimens was more than 1,100 cells.

The genes are TRBV30 and TRBJ1-1; no clear D. This clonotype was sampled from a man aged 55-75 years with urothelial cancer. The specimen comprised tumor tissue, sampled before atezolizumab (anti-PD-L1) treatment. The CDR3: CAWSIAGTEAFF. CDR3 sequence (DNA): TGTGCCTGGAGTATAGCAGGAACTGAAGCTTTCTTT. Together with reference TRBV30 and TRBJ1-1, the CDR3 gives the full variable domain: SQTIHQWPATLVQPVGSPLSLECTVEGTSNPNLYWYRQAAGRGLQLLFYSVGIGQISSEVPQNLSASRPQDRQFILSSKKLLLSDSGFYLCAWSIAGTEAFFGQGTRLTVV.